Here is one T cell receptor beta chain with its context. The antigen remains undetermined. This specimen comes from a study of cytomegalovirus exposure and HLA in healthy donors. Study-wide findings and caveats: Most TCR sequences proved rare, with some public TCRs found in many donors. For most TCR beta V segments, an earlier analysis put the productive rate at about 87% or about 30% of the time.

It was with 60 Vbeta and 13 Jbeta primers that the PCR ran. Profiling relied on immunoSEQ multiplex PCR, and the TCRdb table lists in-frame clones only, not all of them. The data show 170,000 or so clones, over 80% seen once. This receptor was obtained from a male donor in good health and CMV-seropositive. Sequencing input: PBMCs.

DNA for the CDR3: TGTGCCAGCCCCTACCCCCGGACAGCCTCCTATGGCTACACCTTC. Encoded protein: CASPYPRTASYGYTF. The J gene is TRBJ1-2, the V gene TRBV21-1; the table's D call, TRBD1, has no DNA check behind it. TRBV21-1 is annotated as a pseudogene. The CDR3 is 15 amino acids.